These 21 T cell receptor beta chains came from one sample sequenced in a study of OX40 agonist ivuxolimab in advanced cancers. Here immunoSEQ multiplex PCR was the method, and the copy in TCRdb shows in-frame clones only, minus some. This table holds some 98,000 clones, roughly 84% found once. Material: CD4+ or CD8+ T cells sorted from blood, obtained in a trial of the OX40 agonist ivuxolimab. Receptors were obtained from an adult with an advanced solid tumor such as melanoma, head and neck, liver or kidney cancer.

J is TRBJ2-1 and V is TRBV5-1, with D perhaps TRBD2 (5 bases). V was shortened by 5 bases and J by 5 bases, with 23 bases between the two germline ends. The germline V gene has CDR1 SGHRS and CDR2 YFSETQ. The CDR3 sequence is 17 residues long. The CDR3 protein is CASRVGVVALRHNEQFF. In nucleotides, the CDR3 is TGCGCCAGCAGGGTCGGGGTGGTGGCGCTCCGTCACAATGAGCAGTTCTTC.

The gene calls are TRBV27 and TRBJ1-1; perhaps TRBD1 as D (6 bases). The germline V gene encodes CDR1 MNHEY and CDR2 SMNVEV (reference sequence). This CDR3 spans 15 amino acids. V was trimmed by 1 base and J by 0 bases, leaving 9 bases between them. The CDR3: CASSLFGGLNTEAFF. CDR3 nucleotide sequence: TGTGCCAGCAGTTTATTCGGGGGGCTGAACACTGAAGCTTTCTTT.

The chain employs TRBV9 and TRBJ2-1; perhaps TRBD2 as D (7 bases). V was clipped by 0 bases and J by 9 bases, with 22 bases between them. Per germline, CDR1 SGDLS and CDR2 YYNGEE. The CDR3 is 17 residues long. This chain's CDR3 is CASSVDGRGNLRGEQFF. For the CDR3, the DNA is TGTGCCAGCAGCGTAGATGGGCGGGGGAACCTCAGGGGTGAGCAGTTCTTC.

The sample holds one count of this clone. This chain uses TRBV5-1 with TRBJ2-1; 8 nucleotides agree with TRBD1. The ends lost 4 bases at V and 7 bases at J; junction bases unmatched: 7. Germline CDR1 reads SGHRS; CDR2 reads YFSETQ. The CDR3 sequence is 14 residues long. Here the CDR3 reads CASSGYYRGNEQFF. The CDR3 nucleotides are TGCGCCAGCAGCGGATATTACAGGGGGAATGAGCAGTTCTTC.

The V call is TRBV5-8, the J call TRBJ2-2; 7 bases are shared with TRBD2. Germline CDR1 and CDR2: SGHTS and YDEGEE. The ends lost 0 bases at V and 1 base at J; junction bases unmatched: 3. The CDR3 contains 16 residues. As DNA, the CDR3 is TGTGCCAGCAGCTTGGGGCTAGCGGTGAACACCGGGGAGCTGTTTTTT. It is translated as CASSLGLAVNTGELFF.

The V gene is TRBV18, the J gene TRBJ2-5; D gene unclear. CDR3 length: 13 residues. Trimming removed 5 bases from V and 2 bases from J, with 9 bases in between. Germline CDR1 reads KGHSH; CDR2 reads LQKENI. CDR3 coding DNA: TGTGCCAGCTCAACCACCGTACAAGAGACCCAGTACTTC. Encoded protein: CASSTTVQETQYF.

This sequence joins TRBV5-8 and TRBJ2-3, with a possible D match to TRBD1 (5 bases). V shed 4 bases and J shed 2 bases, with 17 bases lying between them. The CDR3 runs 16 residues. Germline CDR1 reads SGHTS; CDR2 reads YDEGEE. The CDR3 protein is CASSSGAGHLTDTQYF. CDR3 nucleotide sequence: TGTGCCAGCAGCAGTGGGGCCGGACACCTCACAGATACGCAGTATTTT.

The chain joins TRBV7-6 to TRBJ2-5; 13 bases fit TRBD2. Losses at the gene ends were 5 bases for V and 5 bases for J; bases not matched to a gene: 5. The germline CDR1 and CDR2 sequences are SGHVS and FNYEAQ. This CDR3 contains 15 residues. The CDR3 protein is CASSPLTSGGETQYF. CDR3 bases: TGTGCCAGCAGCCCCTTGACTAGCGGGGGGGAGACCCAGTACTTC.

The chain couples TRBV11-2 to TRBJ1-5; tentatively, D is TRBD1 (6 bases). The ends were cut back, 2 bases at V and 6 bases at J, with 14 bases in the middle. This CDR3 region has 15 residues. Germline values: CDR1 SGHAT, CDR2 FQNNGV. The CDR3 loop reads CASSLSGAGSQPQHF. The CDR3 nucleotides read TGTGCCAGCAGCTTATCGGGGGCGGGGAGTCAGCCCCAGCATTTT.

This clone appeared a single time. The chain recombines TRBV9 with TRBJ2-1; 7 bases map to TRBD2. Germline CDR1 and CDR2: SGDLS and YYNGEE. There are 18 residues in the CDR3. Trimming cost V 3 bases and J 7 bases; bases outside gene matches: 19. CDR3 bases: TGTGCCAGCAGCGCCCAGCCTCAGTCTAGCGGCCGGAAAAATGAGCAGTTCTTC. Its translation: CASSAQPQSSGRKNEQFF.

The chain recombines TRBV30 with TRBJ2-1, with 9 bases lining up with TRBD1. Germline values: CDR1 GTSNPN, CDR2 SVGIG (reference sequence). CDR3 length: 15 residues. Trimming removed 3 bases from V and 4 bases from J; junction bases left unmatched: 7. This CDR3 reads CAWRGDREFYNEQFF. In DNA, the CDR3 is TGTGCCTGGAGGGGGGACAGGGAGTTTTACAATGAGCAGTTCTTC.

V gene TRBV9 combines with J gene TRBJ2-5, with 7 bases that match TRBD2. There are 14 residues in the CDR3. Trimming at V came to 4 bases and at J to 4 bases, leaving 7 bases not matched to a gene. Germline-derived CDR1 and CDR2 are SGDLS and YYNGEE. The DNA for the CDR3 is TGTGCCAGCAGCTCCCTAAGCGGGGCAGAGACCCAGTACTTC. Translating gives CASSSLSGAETQYF.

V usage is TRBV5-1 and J usage is TRBJ1-1, with D maybe TRBD1 (6 bases). V lost 4 bases and J 3 bases, leaving 13 bases between the germline ends. CDR1 and CDR2 from the germline V gene are SGHRS and YFSETQ. The CDR3 sequence is 14 residues long. The CDR3 loop is CASSLQGHDTEAFF. The CDR3 DNA reads as TGCGCCAGCAGCCTGCAGGGACATGACACTGAAGCTTTCTTT.

The DNA for the CDR3 is TGTGCCAGCAGTTCCCGGGACAACTACGAGCAGTACTTC. As protein: CASSSRDNYEQYF. The rearrangement uses TRBV6-1 and TRBJ2-7, with D perhaps TRBD1 (6 bases). Per germline, CDR1 MNHNS and CDR2 SASEGT. Between the trimmed V and J ends, which lost 5 bases and 3 bases, there was a span of 11 bases. CDR3 length: 13 residues.

The chain recombines TRBV5-6 with TRBJ1-4, with 11 bases identical to TRBD1. Germline loops: CDR1 SGHDT, CDR2 YYEEEE. V dropped 4 bases and J dropped 7; count of bases not matched to a gene: 6. This CDR3 contains 15 residues. The CDR3 here is CASSPAGTGGEKLFF. The CDR3 nucleotides are TGTGCCAGCAGCCCGGCCGGGACAGGGGGTGAAAAACTGTTTTTT.

CDR3 in amino acids: CASSLLRDSNEQFF. CDR3 coding DNA: TGTGCCAGCAGCTTATTACGGGACTCCAATGAGCAGTTCTTC. V usage is TRBV5-4 and J usage is TRBJ2-1; a weak D match, TRBD2 (6 bases). CDR3 length: 14 amino acids. V dropped 2 bases and J dropped 6 bases, with 12 bases sitting between them. Germline V lookup: CDR1 SGHNT, CDR2 YYREEE (reference sequence).

The gene calls are TRBV6-7 and TRBJ2-4, with a possible D match to TRBD1 (5 bases). TRBV6-7 is designated an ORF whose function remains uncertain. Trimming shortened V by 2 bases and J by 0 bases, and 20 bases separated the two germline ends. The CDR3 contains 19 residues. In DNA form, the CDR3 reads TGTGCCAGCAGTTACGATAAGCGCGTAAGACAGTTAGCCAAAAACATTCAGTACTTC. Protein: CASSYDKRVRQLAKNIQYF.

The chain is built from TRBV30 and TRBJ1-1; 7 positions agree with TRBD1. The V and J ends lost 7 bases and 5 bases, in that order; junction bases with no gene match: 10. CDR3 length: 13 amino acids. Germline V gives CDR1 GTSNPN, CDR2 SVGIG (reference sequence). The CDR3 reads CAYGQAVATEAFF. CDR3 coding DNA: TGTGCCTACGGACAGGCGGTAGCGACTGAAGCTTTCTTT.

The CDR3 here is CASSPTGFNEQYF. The CDR3 coding sequence is TGTGCCAGCAGTCCAACAGGGTTCAACGAGCAGTACTTC. The chain joins TRBV6-6 to TRBJ2-7; weak D call: TRBD1 (6 bases). In germline, CDR1 is MNHNY, CDR2 SVGAGI (reference sequence). V lost 5 bases and J lost 5, with 13 bases in between. This CDR3 has 13 amino acids.

This chain joins TRBV2 and TRBJ1-5; no definite D call. Between the trimmed V and J ends, which lost 2 bases and 3 bases, there was a span of 11 bases. Germline CDR1 reads SNHLY; CDR2 reads FYNNEI. The CDR3 runs to 15 residues. Here the CDR3 reads CASSETGVANQPQHF. The CDR3 nucleotides read TGTGCCAGCAGTGAAACTGGGGTTGCCAATCAGCCCCAGCATTTT.

The rearrangement uses TRBV5-6 and TRBJ1-1; D possibly corresponds to TRBD1 (5 bases). V lost 0 bases and J lost 3, with 15 bases in between. This CDR3 is 16 amino acids long. CDR1 and CDR2 from the germline V gene are SGHDT and YYEEEE. CDR3 loop: CASSLDAGSGDTEAFF. CDR3 nucleotides: TGTGCCAGCAGCTTGGATGCGGGTTCGGGGGACACTGAAGCTTTCTTT.